These T cell receptor beta chains were read from a single sample in a study of preoperative IRX-2 immunotherapy in early breast cancer. This table comes from immunoSEQ multiplex PCR, and its TCRdb copy is limited to in-frame clones, with some not included. The sample lists some 30,000 clones, roughly 90% occurring once. The material was tumor tissue, obtained after IRX-2 immunotherapy. All receptors come from a human donor with breast cancer. Both conserved end residues are part of each CDR3. A D gene is named only where the DNA matches it firmly. Clone size is not always given. Where it is, it says once, few, many or a class for expanded clones.

size,D,J,V,DNA,CDR3
-,TRBD1,TRBJ1-2,TRBV6-8,TGTGCCAGCAGTTACACCGGACAGGGATCCTCCTATGGCTACACCTTC,CASSYTGQGSSYGYTF
-,-,TRBJ1-1,TRBV30,TGTGCCTGGAGCTTAGGTGTCTGGAACACTGAAGCTTTCTTT,CAWSLGVWNTEAFF
-,-,TRBJ1-1,TRBV6-8,TGTGCCAGCAGTTACCCGAGACCGAACACTGAAGCTTTCTTT,CASSYPRPNTEAFF
few,-,TRBJ2-2,TRBV11-3,TGTGCCAGCAGCTTAGGGGCAGGAAACACCGGGGAGCTGTTTTTT,CASSLGAGNTGELFF
-,-,TRBJ1-5,TRBV5-1,TGCGCCAGCAGCTTGGGAATGCCGAATCAGCCCCAGCATTTT,CASSLGMPNQPQHF
-,-,TRBJ1-3,TRBV11-3,TGTGCCAGCAGCTTGGTTTGGGACTTCTCTGGAAACACCATATATTTT,CASSLVWDFSGNTIYF
-,-,TRBJ2-5,TRBV6-8,TGTGCCAGCAGTTACTCGCCTCCGGGCAGGTCGGAGACCCAGTACTTC,CASSYSPPGRSETQYF
-,-,TRBJ2-5,TRBV7-2,TGTGCCAGCAGCTCGGGGGAACTATGGGGCGTCGAGACCCAGTACTTC,CASSSGELWGVETQYF
-,-,TRBJ1-4,TRBV11-3,TGTGCCAGCAGCCGCGGACAGAGTCCGTTTGAAAAACTGTTTTTT,CASSRGQSPFEKLFF
-,-,TRBJ2-3,TRBV6-8,TGTGCCAGCAGTCCCCTAGGGAATACGCAGTATTTT,CASSPLGNTQYF
once,-,TRBJ2-5,TRBV7-5,TGTGCCAGCAGCTTGGCGGGGTGGGCAGGGAGCCAAGAGACCCAGTACTTC,CASSLAGWAGSQETQYF
-,-,TRBJ1-2,TRBV6-8,TGTGCCAGCAGTTCCTGGGGGGGACAAAAGAACTATGGCTACACCTTC,CASSSWGGQKNYGYTF
-,TRBD1,TRBJ2-1,TRBV5-1,TGCGCCAGCAGCTTGGTCCCGGGGACAGCAGTTCCCCTATTCTACTCCTACAATGAGCAGTTCTTC,CASSLVPGTAVPLFYSYNEQFF
-,-,TRBJ1-2,TRBV1,TGCGCCAGCAGCCTCTGGACAGGGGATGGCTACACCTTC,CASSLWTGDGYTF
once,-,TRBJ1-6,TRBV5-1,TGCGCCAGCAGCTTGCGGGGGCAAAATTCACCCCTCCACTTT,CASSLRGQNSPLHF
-,-,TRBJ1-1,TRBV6-8,TGTGCCATCAGCGGACGGGCGGGCACTGAAGCTTTCTTT,CAISGRAGTEAFF
-,TRBD1,TRBJ1-2,TRBV10-3,TGTGCCATCAGTGAGGTCAGGGGGCCCTATGGCTACACCTTC,CAISEVRGPYGYTF
-,-,TRBJ1-2,TRBV7-1,TGTGCCAGCAGCTCGCCCAGATACTATGGCTACACCTTC,CASSSPRYYGYTF
-,TRBD2,TRBJ2-7,TRBV7-1,TGTGCCAGCAGCCCCCGGCTAGCGGGAGATGGCTACGAGCAGTACTTC,CASSPRLAGDGYEQYF
-,TRBD2,TRBJ2-1,TRBV7-4,TGTGCCAGCAGCTTAGGTGGACTAGCGGGGAGCAATGAGCAGTTCTTC,CASSLGGLAGSNEQFF
once,-,TRBJ2-1,TRBV6-4,TGTGCCAGCAGTGAAAGCGGAGGGTACAATGAGCAGTTCTTC,CASSESGGYNEQFF
-,-,TRBJ1-2,TRBV18,TGTGCCAGCTCACCGTATGAGAGAGGGGGCTATGGCTACACCTTC,CASSPYERGGYGYTF
-,-,TRBJ1-3,TRBV18,TGTGCCAGCTCACCTACCGCGGGTACTGGAAACACCATATATTTT,CASSPTAGTGNTIYF
-,TRBD2,TRBJ2-7,TRBV11-3,TGTGCCAGCAGCTTGCGGGGGGACTCCTACGAGCAGTACTTC,CASSLRGDSYEQYF
-,TRBD1,TRBJ1-1,TRBV18,TGTGCCAGCTCGCCAAGACAGGGGGGAGACACTGAAGCTTTCTTT,CASSPRQGGDTEAFF
-,-,TRBJ2-6,TRBV18,TGTGCCAGCTCCCCCTCTGGGGCCAACGTCCTGACTTTC,CASSPSGANVLTF
once,TRBD2,TRBJ2-1,TRBV7-1,TGTGCCAGCAGCTTCGTAGCGGGGCAGAACAATGAGCAGTTCTTC,CASSFVAGQNNEQFF
few,TRBD2,TRBJ2-3,TRBV6-8,TGTGCCAGCAGTGAGGGGACTAGCCCCAAGGGTGATACGCAGTATTTT,CASSEGTSPKGDTQYF
-,-,TRBJ2-3,TRBV11-3,TGTGCCAGCAGCTTATATTGGAACACAGATACGCAGTATTTT,CASSLYWNTDTQYF
-,-,TRBJ1-5,TRBV11-3,TGTGCCAGCAGCTTAGTGGACGGGGAGGTTCAGCCCCAGCATTTT,CASSLVDGEVQPQHF
-,TRBD1,TRBJ1-2,TRBV11-3,TGTGCCAGCAGCTTCCGGACAGGGGGCGCGGACGGCTACACCTTC,CASSFRTGGADGYTF
-,-,TRBJ1-5,TRBV6-8,TGTGCCAGCAATCTGACTCCTAATAGCAATCAGCCCCAGCATTTT,CASNLTPNSNQPQHF
-,-,TRBJ1-2,TRBV19,TGTGCCAGTAGCCATAGCGGGCAGGGATCGGGCTATGGCTACACCTTC,CASSHSGQGSGYGYTF
once,-,TRBJ2-6,TRBV10-3,TGTGCCATCAGTGAGACCCCGGGACAAGGGACTACTGGGGCCAACGTCCTGACTTTC,CAISETPGQGTTGANVLTF
-,-,TRBJ2-5,TRBV5-1,TGCGCCAGCAGCTTGGGGCTGTGGGGCCTCAATGGGGAGACCCAGTACTTC,CASSLGLWGLNGETQYF
-,-,TRBJ2-2,TRBV7-7,TGTGCCAGCAGCCAGTCAGGGTTGACCGGGGAGCTGTTTTTT,CASSQSGLTGELFF
-,-,TRBJ1-1,TRBV30,TGTGCCTGGAGTGTACGAAGGGGGAAGAACACTGAAGCTTTCTTT,CAWSVRRGKNTEAFF
-,-,TRBJ1-2,TRBV29-1,TGCAGCGTTGAAATTGGCAGGGTGGGCGGCTACACCTTC,CSVEIGRVGGYTF
-,-,TRBJ2-5,TRBV7-2,TGTGCCAGCAGCCCATGGGAAGGGGCGACCCAGTACTTC,CASSPWEGATQYF
-,TRBD1,TRBJ1-3,TRBV5-1,TGCGCCAGCAGCTGGGGGGACAGGGAACGAAACACCATATATTTT,CASSWGDRERNTIYF
-,-,TRBJ1-4,TRBV6-8,TGTGCCAGCAGTTACCCCGACAGGATTAATGAAAAACTGTTTTTT,CASSYPDRINEKLFF
-,-,TRBJ1-5,TRBV10-3,TGTGCCATCAGTGAGAGGCAGGACCAAGGGCCCCAGCATTTT,CAISERQDQGPQHF
-,-,TRBJ2-7,TRBV19,TGTGCCAGTAGTAGTTCCGGTACTGAGGGCGAGCAGTACTTC,CASSSSGTEGEQYF
-,TRBD2,TRBJ2-4,TRBV14,TGTGCCAGCAGCCCCCGGTGGGCTAGCGGAGAAAACATTCAGTACTTC,CASSPRWASGENIQYF
few,-,TRBJ1-4,TRBV19,TGTGCCAGTAGTATAGGGCAGGGTAGCGGTGAAAAACTGTTTTTT,CASSIGQGSGEKLFF
-,-,TRBJ1-2,TRBV6-8,TGTGCCAGCACCCTAGCCGGGGGATCTAACTATGGCTACACCTTC,CASTLAGGSNYGYTF
-,TRBD2,TRBJ2-7,TRBV11-3,TGTGCCAGCAGCCAAGTAAACCTAGCGGGACCTTACGAGCAGTACTTC,CASSQVNLAGPYEQYF
-,-,TRBJ1-4,TRBV14,TGTGCCAGCAGCCATGACAGCCTAGCGACAACTAATGAAAAACTGTTTTTT,CASSHDSLATTNEKLFF
-,-,TRBJ1-2,TRBV28,TGTGCCAGCAGTTTGAGCTCAGATCTCGTGGGCTACACCTTC,CASSLSSDLVGYTF
-,TRBD1,TRBJ2-2,TRBV12-5,TGTGCTCTGGGACAGAGAGTGAACACCGGGGAGCTGTTTTTT,CALGQRVNTGELFF
once,-,TRBJ1-4,TRBV15,TGTGCCACCAGCCCGACGGGGCCTAGTGAGAACCATGAAAAACTGTTTTTT,CATSPTGPSENHEKLFF
-,TRBD2,TRBJ2-3,TRBV18,TGTGCCAGCTCACCACTCTCTAGCGGGAGACGTCTGGGTGTAGATACGCAGTATTTT,CASSPLSSGRRLGVDTQYF